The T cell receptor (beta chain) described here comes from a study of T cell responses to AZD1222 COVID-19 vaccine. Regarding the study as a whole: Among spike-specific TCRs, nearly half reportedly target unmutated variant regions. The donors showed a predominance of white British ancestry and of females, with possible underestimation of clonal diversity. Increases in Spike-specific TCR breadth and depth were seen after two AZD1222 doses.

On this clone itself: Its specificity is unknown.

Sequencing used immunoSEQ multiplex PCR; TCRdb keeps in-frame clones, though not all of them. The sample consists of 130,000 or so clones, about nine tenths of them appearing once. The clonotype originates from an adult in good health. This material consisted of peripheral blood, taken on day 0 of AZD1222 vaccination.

CDR3: CASSPEGGSSSYTF. As DNA, the CDR3 is TGTGCCAGCTCACCAGAAGGGGGGAGCAGTAGCTACACCTTC. The V gene is TRBV18, the J gene TRBJ1-2; maybe TRBD1 (6 bases). Germline V CDR1 and CDR2: KGHSH, LQKENI. The V end lost 2 bases, the J end lost 9 bases, and 16 bases lay between the germline ends. CDR3 length: 14 amino acids.